This T cell receptor (beta chain) stems from a study of cytomegalovirus exposure and HLA in healthy donors. Study background: When just under 400 donors were genotyped, roughly 78% of them were found to fall in the Caucasian-associated ancestry cluster.

As concerns this clone: Its cognate antigen is unknown.

General observations from the study: Later analysis demonstrated an association between a missense DCLRE1C variant and TCR beta V- and J-gene trimming. The productive fraction for most TCR beta V segments was about 87% or about 30% in an earlier analysis.

This CDR3 region has 16 residues. With V trimmed by 1 base and J by 7 bases, 8 bases remained unmatched. Germline CDR1 and CDR2: SGDLS and YYNGEE. The PCR was carried out with 60 Vbeta primers and 13 Jbeta primers. In the study's own analysis: There were about 80 million unique TCR beta chains by a later count, and approximately 10 million of them were shared. Data came from immunoSEQ multiplex PCR; TCRdb stores just in-frame clones and leaves some out. Clonal size and the V and J genes are those of that table, whereas D and trimming came from the DNA. The sample shows 100,000 to 150,000 clones, 70% to 85% of them seen only once.

The chain uses TRBV9 and TRBJ2-1, with 10 bases that match TRBD1. Material: PBMCs. The source is a female donor in good health and CMV-seronegative. CDR3 bases: TGTGCCAGCAGCGTAACGATTGGGGACAGGGGAAATGAGCAGTTCTTC. It codes for CASSVTIGDRGNEQFF.